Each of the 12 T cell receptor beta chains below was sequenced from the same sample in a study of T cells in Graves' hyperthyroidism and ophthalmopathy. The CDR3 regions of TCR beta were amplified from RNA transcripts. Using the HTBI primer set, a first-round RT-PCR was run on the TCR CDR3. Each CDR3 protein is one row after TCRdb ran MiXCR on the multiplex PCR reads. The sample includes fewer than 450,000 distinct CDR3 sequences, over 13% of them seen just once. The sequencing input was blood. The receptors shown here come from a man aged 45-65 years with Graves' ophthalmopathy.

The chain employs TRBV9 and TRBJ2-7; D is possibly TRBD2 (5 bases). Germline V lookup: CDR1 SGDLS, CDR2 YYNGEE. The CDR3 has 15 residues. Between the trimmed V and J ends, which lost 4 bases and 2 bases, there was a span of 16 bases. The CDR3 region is CASSPPSTTTYEQYF. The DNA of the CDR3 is TGTGCCAGCAGCCCACCCTCGACTACTACCTACGAGCAGTACTTC.

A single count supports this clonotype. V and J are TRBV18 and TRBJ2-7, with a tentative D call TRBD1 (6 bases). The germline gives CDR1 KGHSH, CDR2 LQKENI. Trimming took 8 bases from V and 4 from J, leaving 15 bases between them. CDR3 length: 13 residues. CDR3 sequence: CASPDRINYEQYF. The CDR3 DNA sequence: TGTGCCAGCCCCGACAGGATCAATTACGAGCAGTACTTC.

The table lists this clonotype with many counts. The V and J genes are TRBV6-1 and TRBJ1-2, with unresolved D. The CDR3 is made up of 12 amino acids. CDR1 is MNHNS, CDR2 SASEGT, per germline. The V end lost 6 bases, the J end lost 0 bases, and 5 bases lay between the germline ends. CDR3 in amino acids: CASSTANYGYTF. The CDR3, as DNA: TGTGCCAGCAGCACAGCTAACTATGGCTACACCTTC.

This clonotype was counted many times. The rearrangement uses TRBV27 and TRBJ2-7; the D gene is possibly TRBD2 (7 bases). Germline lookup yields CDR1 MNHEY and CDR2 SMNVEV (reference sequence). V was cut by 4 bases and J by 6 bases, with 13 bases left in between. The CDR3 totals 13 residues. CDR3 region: CASSSRGRAEQYF. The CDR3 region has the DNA TGTGCCAGCAGTTCAAGGGGGAGGGCCGAGCAGTACTTC.

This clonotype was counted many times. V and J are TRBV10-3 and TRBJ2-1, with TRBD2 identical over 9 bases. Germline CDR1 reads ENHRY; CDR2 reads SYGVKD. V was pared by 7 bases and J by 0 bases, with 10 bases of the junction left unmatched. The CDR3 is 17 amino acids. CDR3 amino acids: CAITTISGRGSYNEQFF. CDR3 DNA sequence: TGTGCCATCACTACCATTAGCGGGAGAGGCTCCTACAATGAGCAGTTCTTC.

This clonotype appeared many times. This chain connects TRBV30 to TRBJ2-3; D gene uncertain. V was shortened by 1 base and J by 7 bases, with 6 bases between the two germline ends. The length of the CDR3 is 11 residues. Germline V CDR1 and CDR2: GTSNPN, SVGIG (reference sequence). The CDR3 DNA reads TGTGCCTGGAGTGAGCTTAATACGCAGTATTTT. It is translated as CAWSELNTQYF. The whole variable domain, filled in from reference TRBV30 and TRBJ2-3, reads SQTIHQWPATLVQPVGSPLSLECTVEGTSNPNLYWYRQAAGRGLQLLFYSVGIGQISSEVPQNLSASRPQDRQFILSSKKLLLSDSGFYLCAWSELNTQYFGPGTRLTVL.

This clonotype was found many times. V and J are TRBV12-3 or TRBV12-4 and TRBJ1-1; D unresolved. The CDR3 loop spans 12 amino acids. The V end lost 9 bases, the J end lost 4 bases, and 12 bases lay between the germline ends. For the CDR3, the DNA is TGTGCCAGTTCCCCGGCGGGCACTGAAGCTTTCTTT. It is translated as CASSPAGTEAFF.

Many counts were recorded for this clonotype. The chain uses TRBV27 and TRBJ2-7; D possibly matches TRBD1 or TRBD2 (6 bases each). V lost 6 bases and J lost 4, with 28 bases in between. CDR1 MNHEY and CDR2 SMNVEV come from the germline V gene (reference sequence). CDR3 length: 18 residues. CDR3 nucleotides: TGTGCCAGCAGACCCGACAGGTTGACTAGAGTCGCCACATACGAGCAGTACTTC. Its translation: CASRPDRLTRVATYEQYF.

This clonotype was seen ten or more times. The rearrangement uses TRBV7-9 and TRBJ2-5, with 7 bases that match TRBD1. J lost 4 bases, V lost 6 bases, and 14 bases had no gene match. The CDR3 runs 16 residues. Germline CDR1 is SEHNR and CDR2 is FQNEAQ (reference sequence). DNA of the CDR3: TGTGCCAGCAGGCACCGGGACAGCGGACCGTTAGAGACCCAGTACTTC. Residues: CASRHRDSGPLETQYF.

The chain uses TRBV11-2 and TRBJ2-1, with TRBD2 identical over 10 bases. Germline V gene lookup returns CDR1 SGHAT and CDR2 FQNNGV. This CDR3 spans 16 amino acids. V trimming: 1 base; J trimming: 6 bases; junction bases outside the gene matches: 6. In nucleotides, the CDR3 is TGTGCCAGCAGCTTAGCACTAGCGGGATCGTTCAATGAGCAGTTCTTC. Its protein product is CASSLALAGSFNEQFF.

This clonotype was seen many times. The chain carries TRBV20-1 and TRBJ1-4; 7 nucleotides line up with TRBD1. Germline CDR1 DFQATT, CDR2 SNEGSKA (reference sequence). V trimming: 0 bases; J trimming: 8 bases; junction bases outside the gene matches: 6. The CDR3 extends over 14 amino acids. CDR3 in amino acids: CSARDVRGGEKLFF. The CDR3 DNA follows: TGCAGTGCTAGAGACGTCAGGGGGGGCGAAAAACTGTTTTTT.

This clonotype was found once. CDR3 coding DNA: TGTGCCAGTAGTTCTGTTGGGAACGAGCAGTACTTC. Its protein product is CASSSVGNEQYF. The V call is TRBV19, the J call TRBJ2-7; D is unclear. V was pared by 5 bases and J by 5 bases, with 10 bases between. The germline gives CDR1 LNHDA, CDR2 SQIVND (reference sequence). The CDR3 extends over 12 amino acids. The whole variable domain, remainder taken from reference TRBV19 and TRBJ2-7, is DGGITQSPKYLFRKEGQNVTLSCEQNLNHDAMYWYRQDPGQGLRLIYYSQIVNDFQKGDIAEGYSVSREKKESFPLTVTSAQKNPTAFYLCASSSVGNEQYFGPGTRLTVT.